The 11 T cell receptor beta chains below all came from one sample that was sequenced in a study of Tregs in tolerant kidney transplant recipients. Generated by immunoSEQ multiplex PCR, the TCRdb table keeps only in-frame clones and is missing some. The sample has tens of thousands of clones, roughly 84% seen once; the top ten hold about 4.6%. What was sequenced was CD4+ T cells from blood. The receptors here all came from a human donor in good health.

V is TRBV6-6 and J is TRBJ2-7, with 7 bases fitting TRBD2. The V gene end was trimmed by 6 bases and the J gene end by 1 base; junction bases not matched to a gene: 6. CDR1 and CDR2 (germline): MNHNY, SVGAGI (reference sequence). This CDR3 is built from 14 residues. The CDR3 nucleotides read TGTGCCAGCAGCTCGGGGGGAATGTCCTACGAGCAGTACTTC. It is translated as CASSSGGMSYEQYF.

The V call is TRBV14, the J call TRBJ2-3; weak D call: TRBD1 (5 bases). The CDR3 contains 14 residues. Looked up from germline, CDR1 is SGHDN and CDR2 is FVKESK. Between the trimmed V and J ends, which lost 0 bases and 7 bases, there was a span of 11 bases. The DNA for the CDR3 is TGTGCCAGCAGCCAAGAATCAGGGTATAATACGCAGTATTTT. It translates to CASSQESGYNTQYF.

V usage is TRBV5-4 and J usage is TRBJ2-5; TRBD2 matches at 7 bases. The V gene end was trimmed by 3 bases and the J gene end by 2 bases; junction bases not matched to a gene: 7. The CDR3 contains 15 residues. Germline loops: CDR1 SGHNT, CDR2 YYREEE (reference sequence). The CDR3 nucleotides are TGTGCCAGCAGCTGGTTGGGGAGGGATCAAGAGACCCAGTACTTC. It codes for CASSWLGRDQETQYF. Filled out from reference TRBV5-4 and TRBJ2-5, the complete variable domain reads ETGVTQSPTHLIKTRGQQVTLRCSSQSGHNTVSWYQQALGQGPQFIFQYYREEENGRGNFPPRFSGLQFPNYSSELNVNALELDDSALYLCASSWLGRDQETQYFGPGTRLLVL.

The chain links TRBV6-5 to TRBJ1-6; 7 nucleotides agree with TRBD1. Germline trimming cut 7 bases from V and 8 bases from J; bases unmatched to any gene: 8. The CDR3 loop spans 14 amino acids. The germline CDR1 and CDR2 sequences are MNHEY and SVGAGI. CDR3 in DNA: TGTGCCAGCACTGCCCCCGACAGGGATTCACCCCTCCACTTT. It specifies CASTAPDRDSPLHF.

The chain carries TRBV18 and TRBJ1-5; D remains ambiguous. CDR3 length: 13 amino acids. Germline values: CDR1 KGHSH, CDR2 LQKENI. V shed 3 bases and J shed 9 bases, with 12 bases lying between them. CDR3 in DNA: TGTGCCAGCTCACCCCGCGCGGACGGGCCCCAGCATTTT. It encodes CASSPRADGPQHF.

This clone has a handful of counts. The CDR3 here is CSAYSSYEQYF. CDR3 nucleotide sequence: TGCAGTGCTTACAGCTCCTACGAGCAGTACTTC. The chain links TRBV20-1 to TRBJ2-7; D call uncertain. CDR1 and CDR2 (germline): DFQATT, SNEGSKA (reference sequence). V was clipped by 5 bases and J by 0 bases, with 5 bases between them. The CDR3 runs 11 residues.

The V gene is TRBV10-3, the J gene TRBJ2-2; D possibly corresponds to TRBD1 (8 bases). Germline values: CDR1 ENHRY, CDR2 SYGVKD. V lost 3 bases, J lost 6 bases, and 14 bases lay in between. The CDR3 has 15 amino acids. DNA of the CDR3: TGTGCCATCAGTGAAACAGGGGGGGCGGCCGGGGAGCTGTTTTTT. Translating it yields CAISETGGAAGELFF.

V and J are TRBV18 and TRBJ2-7; no firm D call. The CDR3 is made up of 11 amino acids. CDR1 is KGHSH and CDR2 is LQKENI in the germline V gene. V lost 0 bases, J lost 4 bases, and 1 base lay in between. The CDR3 DNA reads TGTGCCAGCTCACCACCGTACGAGCAGTACTTC. Translated, it gives CASSPPYEQYF.

This chain links TRBV7-2 with TRBJ2-1; TRBD2 aligns across 7 bases. The V segment lost 3 bases and the J segment 2 bases; nucleotides outside the gene matches: 4. CDR3 length: 15 residues. Germline V gene sequence: CDR1 SGHTA, CDR2 FQGNSA. The CDR3 DNA follows: TGTGCCAGCAGCTTTGGGGCGGGGGCCTACAATGAGCAGTTCTTC. This codes for CASSFGAGAYNEQFF.

V and J are TRBV6-6 and TRBJ1-3; D ambiguous. This CDR3 is 15 amino acids long. Germline lookup yields CDR1 MNHNY and CDR2 SVGAGI (reference sequence). Trimming took off 0 bases at V and 4 bases at J, with 10 bases between the two ends. The CDR3 sequence: CASSYSILVGNTIYF. The CDR3 nucleotides read TGTGCCAGCAGTTACTCGATCCTCGTCGGAAACACCATATATTTT.

The J gene is TRBJ1-2, the V gene TRBV5-1, with TRBD1 matching 7 bases. V lost 3 bases, J lost 5 bases, and 7 bases stayed unmatched. The CDR3 covers 14 residues. Looked up from germline, CDR1 is SGHRS and CDR2 is YFSETQ. CDR3 residues: CASSSWDSQYGYTF. The CDR3 DNA reads as TGCGCCAGCAGCTCTTGGGACAGCCAATATGGCTACACCTTC.